This T cell receptor beta chain is drawn from a study of cytomegalovirus exposure and HLA in healthy donors. Overall study findings and caveats: In the 130 or so validation repertoires, approximately 94% of cluster scores exceeded 0, per a later analysis.

The CDR3 sequence is 16 residues long. Germline CDR1 and CDR2: MGHRA and YSYEKL. Trimming shortened V by 0 bases and J by 6 bases, and 14 bases separated the two germline ends. Measured with immunoSEQ multiplex PCR; TCRdb has only the in-frame clones, and not every one. The table lists some 150,000 clones, 91% of them singletons. This clone was counted a single time. What it binds is unknown. This sequence originates from a man younger than 35 in good health and CMV-seronegative. Sequences were obtained from PBMCs. The chain is built from TRBV4-1 and TRBJ2-2; D may be TRBD2 (5 bases). The CDR3 nucleotides read TGCGCCAGCAGCCAAGACCCGTCTAGCTTTCCCGGGGAGCTGTTTTTT. Amino acids: CASSQDPSSFPGELFF.